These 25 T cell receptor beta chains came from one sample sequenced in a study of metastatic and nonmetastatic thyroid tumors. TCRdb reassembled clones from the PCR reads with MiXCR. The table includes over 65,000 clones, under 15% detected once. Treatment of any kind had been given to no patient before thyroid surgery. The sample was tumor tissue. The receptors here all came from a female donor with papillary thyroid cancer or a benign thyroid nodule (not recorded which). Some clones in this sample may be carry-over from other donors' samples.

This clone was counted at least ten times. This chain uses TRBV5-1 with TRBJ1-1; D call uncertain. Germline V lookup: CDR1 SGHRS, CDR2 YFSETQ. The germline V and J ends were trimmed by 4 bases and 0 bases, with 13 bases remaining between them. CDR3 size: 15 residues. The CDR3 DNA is TGCGCCAGCAGCCTGGCGGCGGGTTTGAACACTGAAGCTTTCTTT. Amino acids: CASSLAAGLNTEAFF.

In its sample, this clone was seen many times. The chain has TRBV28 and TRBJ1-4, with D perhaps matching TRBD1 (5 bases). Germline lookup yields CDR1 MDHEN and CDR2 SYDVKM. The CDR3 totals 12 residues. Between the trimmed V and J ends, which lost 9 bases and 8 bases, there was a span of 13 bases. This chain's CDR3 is CASGGEVEKLFF. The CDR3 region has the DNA TGTGCCAGTGGGGGTGAGGTCGAAAAACTGTTTTTT.

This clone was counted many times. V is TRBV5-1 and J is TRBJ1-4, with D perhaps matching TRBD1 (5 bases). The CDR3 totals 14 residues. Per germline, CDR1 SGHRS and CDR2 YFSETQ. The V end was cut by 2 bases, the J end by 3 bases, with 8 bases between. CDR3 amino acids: CASSFRQSNEKLFF. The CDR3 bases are TGCGCCAGCAGCTTCCGACAGTCTAATGAAAAACTGTTTTTT.

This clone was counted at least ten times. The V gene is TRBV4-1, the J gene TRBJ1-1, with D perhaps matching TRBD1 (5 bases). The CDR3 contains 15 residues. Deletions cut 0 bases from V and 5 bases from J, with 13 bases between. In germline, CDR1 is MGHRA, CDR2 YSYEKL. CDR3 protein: CASSQEVTGGTEAFF. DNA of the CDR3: TGCGCCAGCAGCCAAGAAGTGACCGGGGGGACTGAAGCTTTCTTT.

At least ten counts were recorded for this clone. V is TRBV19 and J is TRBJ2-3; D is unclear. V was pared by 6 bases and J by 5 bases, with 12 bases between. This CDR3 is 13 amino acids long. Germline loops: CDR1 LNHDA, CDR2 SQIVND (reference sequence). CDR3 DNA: TGTGCCAGTAGCCCGAGCCTACAAGATACGCAGTATTTT. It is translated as CASSPSLQDTQYF.

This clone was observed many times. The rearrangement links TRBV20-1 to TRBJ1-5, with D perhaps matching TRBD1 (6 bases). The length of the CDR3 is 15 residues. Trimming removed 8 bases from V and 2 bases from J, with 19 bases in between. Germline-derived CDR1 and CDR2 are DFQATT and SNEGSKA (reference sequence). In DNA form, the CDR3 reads TGCAGTACCTCGGGGGGCAGGGGTGGCAATCAGCCCCAGCATTTT. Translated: CSTSGGRGGNQPQHF.

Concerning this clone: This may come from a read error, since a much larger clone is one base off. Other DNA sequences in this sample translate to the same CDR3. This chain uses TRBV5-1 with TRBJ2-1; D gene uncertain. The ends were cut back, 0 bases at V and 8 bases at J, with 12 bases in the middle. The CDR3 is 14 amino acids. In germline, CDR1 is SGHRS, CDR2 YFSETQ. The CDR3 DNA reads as TGCGCCAGCAGCTTGGGGCAAGTTCTTGATGAGCAGTTCTTC. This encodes CASSLGQVLDEQFF. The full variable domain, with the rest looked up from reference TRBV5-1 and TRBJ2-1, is KAGVTQTPRYLIKTRGQQVTLSCSPISGHRSVSWYQQTPGQGLQFLFEYFSETQRNKGNFPGRFSGRQFSNSRSEMNVSTLELGDSALYLCASSLGQVLDEQFFGPGTRLTVL.

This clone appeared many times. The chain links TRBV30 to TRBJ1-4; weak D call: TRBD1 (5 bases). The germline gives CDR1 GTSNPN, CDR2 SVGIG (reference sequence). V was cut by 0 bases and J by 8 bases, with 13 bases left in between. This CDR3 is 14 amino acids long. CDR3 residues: CAWSVRRGQEKLFF. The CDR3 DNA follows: TGTGCCTGGAGTGTACGGAGGGGTCAGGAAAAACTGTTTTTT.

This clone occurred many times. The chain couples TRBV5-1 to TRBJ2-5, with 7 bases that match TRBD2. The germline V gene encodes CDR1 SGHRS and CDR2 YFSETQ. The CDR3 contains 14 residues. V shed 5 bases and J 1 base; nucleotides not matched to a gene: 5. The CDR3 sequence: CASSWEGFQETQYF. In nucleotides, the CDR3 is TGCGCCAGCAGTTGGGAGGGCTTCCAAGAGACCCAGTACTTC.

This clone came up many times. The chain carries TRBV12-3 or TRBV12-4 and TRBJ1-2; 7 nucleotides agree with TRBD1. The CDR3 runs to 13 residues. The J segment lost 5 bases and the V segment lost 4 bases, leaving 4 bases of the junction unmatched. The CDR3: CASSSSTGYGYTF. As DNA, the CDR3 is TGTGCCAGCAGTTCGTCGACAGGGTATGGCTACACCTTC.

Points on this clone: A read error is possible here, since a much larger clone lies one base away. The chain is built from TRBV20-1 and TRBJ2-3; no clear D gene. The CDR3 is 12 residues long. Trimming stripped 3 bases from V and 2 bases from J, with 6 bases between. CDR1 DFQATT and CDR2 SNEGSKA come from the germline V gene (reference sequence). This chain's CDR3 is CSASFYTDTQYF. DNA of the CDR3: TGCAGTGCTAGCTTTTACACAGATACGCAGTATTTT.

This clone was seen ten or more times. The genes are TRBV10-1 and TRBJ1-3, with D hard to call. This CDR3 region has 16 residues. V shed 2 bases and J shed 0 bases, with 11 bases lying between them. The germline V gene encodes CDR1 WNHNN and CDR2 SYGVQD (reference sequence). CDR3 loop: CASSEGFPSSGNTIYF. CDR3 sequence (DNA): TGCGCCAGCAGTGAGGGTTTCCCGAGCTCTGGAAACACCATATATTTT.

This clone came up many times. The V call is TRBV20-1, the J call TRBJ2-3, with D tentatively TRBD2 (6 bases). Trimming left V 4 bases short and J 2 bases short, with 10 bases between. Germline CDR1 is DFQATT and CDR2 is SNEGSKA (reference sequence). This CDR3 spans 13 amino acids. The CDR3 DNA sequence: TGCAGTGCTAAAAGCGGGTTCACAGATACGCAGTATTTT. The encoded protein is CSAKSGFTDTQYF.

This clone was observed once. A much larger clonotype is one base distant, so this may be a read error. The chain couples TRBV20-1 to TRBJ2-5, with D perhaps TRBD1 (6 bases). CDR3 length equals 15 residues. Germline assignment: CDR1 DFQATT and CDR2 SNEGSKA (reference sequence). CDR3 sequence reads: CSARASVGAGENQYF. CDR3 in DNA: TGCAGTGCTAGAGCTTCGGTGGGGGCCGGTGAGAACCAGTACTTC.

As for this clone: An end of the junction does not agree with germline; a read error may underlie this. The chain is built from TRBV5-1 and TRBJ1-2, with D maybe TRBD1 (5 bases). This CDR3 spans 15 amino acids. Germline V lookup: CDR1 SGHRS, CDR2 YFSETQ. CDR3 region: CASSPLGRAYYCYTF. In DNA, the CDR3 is TGCGCCAGCAGCCCTCTCGGCAGGGCCTACTATTGCTACACCTTC.

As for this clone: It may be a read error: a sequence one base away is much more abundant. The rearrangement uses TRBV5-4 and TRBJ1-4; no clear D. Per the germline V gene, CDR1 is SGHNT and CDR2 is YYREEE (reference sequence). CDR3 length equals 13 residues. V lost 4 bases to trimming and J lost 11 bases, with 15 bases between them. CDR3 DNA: TGTGCCAGCAGCATGGGCAGTTTTGGGAAACTGTTTTTT. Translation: CASSMGSFGKLFF.

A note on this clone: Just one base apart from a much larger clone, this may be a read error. The CDR3 region is CASSLWNSGTEALF. The CDR3 nucleotides read TGTGCCAGCAGCTTATGGAATTCCGGAACTGAAGCTTTATTT. This chain connects TRBV7-9 to TRBJ1-1; D gene unclear. Germline assignment: CDR1 SEHNR and CDR2 FQNEAQ (reference sequence). This CDR3 spans 14 amino acids.

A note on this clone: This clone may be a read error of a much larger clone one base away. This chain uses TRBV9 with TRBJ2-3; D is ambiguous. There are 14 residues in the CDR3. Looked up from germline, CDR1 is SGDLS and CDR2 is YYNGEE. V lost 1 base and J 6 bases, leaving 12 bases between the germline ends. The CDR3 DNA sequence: TGTGCCAGCAGCGTAATTGATGGAGCGGATACGCAGTATTTT. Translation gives CASSVIDGADTQYF.

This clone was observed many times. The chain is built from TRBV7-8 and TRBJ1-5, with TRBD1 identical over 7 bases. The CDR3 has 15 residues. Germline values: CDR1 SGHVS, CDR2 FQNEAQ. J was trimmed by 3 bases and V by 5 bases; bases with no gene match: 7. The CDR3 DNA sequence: TGTGCCAGCAGCCCAGACGACAGGGACAATCAGCCCCAGCATTTT. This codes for CASSPDDRDNQPQHF. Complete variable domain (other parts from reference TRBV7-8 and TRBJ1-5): GAGVSQSPRYKVAKRGQDVALRCDPISGHVSLFWYQQALGQGPEFLTYFQNEAQLDKSGLPSDRFFAERPEGSVSTLKIQRTQQEDSAVYLCASSPDDRDNQPQHFGDGTRLSIL.

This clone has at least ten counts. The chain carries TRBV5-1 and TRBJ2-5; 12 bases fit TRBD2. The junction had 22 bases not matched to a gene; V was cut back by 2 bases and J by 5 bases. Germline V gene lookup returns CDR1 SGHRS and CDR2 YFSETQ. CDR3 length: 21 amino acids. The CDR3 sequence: CASSLQPASGRAVGGKETQYF. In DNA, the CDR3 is TGCGCCAGCAGCTTACAGCCAGCTAGCGGGAGGGCCGTCGGCGGCAAGGAGACCCAGTACTTC.

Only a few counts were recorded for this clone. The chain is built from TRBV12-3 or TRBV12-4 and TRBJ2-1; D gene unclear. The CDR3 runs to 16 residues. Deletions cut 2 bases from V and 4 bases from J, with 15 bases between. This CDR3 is CASSLRVSQLYNEQFF. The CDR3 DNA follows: TGTGCCAGCAGTTTAAGGGTGTCCCAACTTTACAATGAGCAGTTCTTC.

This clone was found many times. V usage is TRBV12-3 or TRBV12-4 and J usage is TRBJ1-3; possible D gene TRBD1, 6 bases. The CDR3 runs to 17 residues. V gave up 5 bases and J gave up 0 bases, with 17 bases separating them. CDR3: CASSTIAGGHSGNTIYF. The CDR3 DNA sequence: TGTGCCAGCAGTACCATAGCCGGGGGACACTCTGGAAACACCATATATTTT.

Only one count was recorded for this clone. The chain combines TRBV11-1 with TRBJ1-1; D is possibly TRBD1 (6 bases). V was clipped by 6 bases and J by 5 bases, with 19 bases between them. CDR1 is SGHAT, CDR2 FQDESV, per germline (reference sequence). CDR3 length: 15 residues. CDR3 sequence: CASSSRGGGQTEAFF. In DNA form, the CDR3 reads TGTGCCAGCAGTTCCAGGGGTGGGGGACAAACTGAAGCTTTCTTT.

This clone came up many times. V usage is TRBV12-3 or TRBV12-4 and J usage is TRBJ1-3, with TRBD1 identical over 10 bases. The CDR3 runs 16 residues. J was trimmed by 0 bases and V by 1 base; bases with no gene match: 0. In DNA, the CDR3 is TGTGCCAGCAGTTTAGGGACAGGGGGCTCTGGAAACACCATATATTTT. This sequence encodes CASSLGTGGSGNTIYF.

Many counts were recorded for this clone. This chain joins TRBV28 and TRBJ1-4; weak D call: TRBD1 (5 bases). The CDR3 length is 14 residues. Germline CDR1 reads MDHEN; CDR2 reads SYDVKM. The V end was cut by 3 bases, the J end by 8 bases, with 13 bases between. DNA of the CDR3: TGTGCCAGCAGTTTGAGCGCAGGGCCCGAAAAACTGTTTTTT. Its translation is CASSLSAGPEKLFF.